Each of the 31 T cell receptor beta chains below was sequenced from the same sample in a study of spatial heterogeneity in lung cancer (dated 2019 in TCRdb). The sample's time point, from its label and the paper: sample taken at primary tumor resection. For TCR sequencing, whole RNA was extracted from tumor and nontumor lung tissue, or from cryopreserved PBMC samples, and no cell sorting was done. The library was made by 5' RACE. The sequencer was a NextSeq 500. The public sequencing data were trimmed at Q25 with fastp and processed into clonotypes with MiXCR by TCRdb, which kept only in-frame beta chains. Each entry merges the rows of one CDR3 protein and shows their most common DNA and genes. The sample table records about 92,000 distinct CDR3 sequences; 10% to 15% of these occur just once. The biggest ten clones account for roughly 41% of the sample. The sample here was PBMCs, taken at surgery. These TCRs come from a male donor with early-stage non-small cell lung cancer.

CDR3 DNA sequence: TGCAGTGCTAGAGGTCTAGCGGGGGGGCCGGACAATGAGCAGTTCTTC. This gives the protein CSARGLAGGPDNEQFF. This chain joins TRBV20-1 and TRBJ2-1; 12 bases are a match to TRBD2. J gave up 5 bases and V 1 base, and 6 bases lay outside the gene matches. CDR3 length: 16 amino acids. Germline values: CDR1 DFQATT, CDR2 SNEGSKA (reference sequence).

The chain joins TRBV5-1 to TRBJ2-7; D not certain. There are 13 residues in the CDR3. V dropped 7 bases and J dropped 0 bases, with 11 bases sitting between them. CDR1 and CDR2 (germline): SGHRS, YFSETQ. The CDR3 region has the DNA TGCGCCAGCCGTCCTCCGAGCTCCTACGAGCAGTACTTC. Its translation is CASRPPSSYEQYF.

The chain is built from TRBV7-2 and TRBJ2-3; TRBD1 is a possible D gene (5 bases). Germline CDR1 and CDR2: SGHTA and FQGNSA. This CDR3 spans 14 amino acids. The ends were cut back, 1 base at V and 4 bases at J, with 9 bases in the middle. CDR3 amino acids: CASSLDGASDTQYF. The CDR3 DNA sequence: TGTGCCAGCAGCTTAGATGGGGCTTCAGATACGCAGTATTTT. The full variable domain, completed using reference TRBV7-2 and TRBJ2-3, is GAGVSQSPSNKVTEKGKDVELRCDPISGHTALYWYRQSLGQGLEFLIYFQGNSAPDKSGLPSDRFSAERTGGSVSTLTIQRTQQEDSAVYLCASSLDGASDTQYFGPGTRLTVL.

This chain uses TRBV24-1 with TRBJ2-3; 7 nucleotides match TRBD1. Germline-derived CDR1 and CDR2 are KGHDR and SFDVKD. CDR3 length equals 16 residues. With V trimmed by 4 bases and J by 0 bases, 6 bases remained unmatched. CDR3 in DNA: TGTGCCACCAGTGACCCGACAGGGAGAAGCACAGATACGCAGTATTTT. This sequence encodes CATSDPTGRSTDTQYF.

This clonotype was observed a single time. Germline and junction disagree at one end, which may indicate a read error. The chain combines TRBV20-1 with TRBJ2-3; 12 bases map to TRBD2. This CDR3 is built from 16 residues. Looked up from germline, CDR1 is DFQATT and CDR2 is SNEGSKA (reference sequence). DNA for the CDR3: TGTAGTGCTAGTTCTGCTAGCGGGAGGGCCGAAGATACGCAGTATTTT. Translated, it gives CSASSASGRAEDTQYF.

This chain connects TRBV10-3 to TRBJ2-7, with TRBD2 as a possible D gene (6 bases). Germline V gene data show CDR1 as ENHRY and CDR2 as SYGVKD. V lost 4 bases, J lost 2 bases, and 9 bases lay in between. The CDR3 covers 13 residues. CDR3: CAISAGEPYEQYF. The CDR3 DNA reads TGTGCCATCAGTGCGGGGGAACCCTACGAGCAGTACTTC.

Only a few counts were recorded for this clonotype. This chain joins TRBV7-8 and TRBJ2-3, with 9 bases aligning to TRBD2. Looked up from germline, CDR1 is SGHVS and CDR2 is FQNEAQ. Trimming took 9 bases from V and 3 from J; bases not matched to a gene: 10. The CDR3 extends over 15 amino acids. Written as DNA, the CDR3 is TGTGCCAGTGACGATAGCGGGGGTGAAACAGATACGCAGTATTTT. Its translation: CASDDSGGETDTQYF.

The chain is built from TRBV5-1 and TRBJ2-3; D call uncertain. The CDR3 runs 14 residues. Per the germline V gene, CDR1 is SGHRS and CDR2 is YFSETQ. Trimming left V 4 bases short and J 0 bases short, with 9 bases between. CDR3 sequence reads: CASSAETSTDTQYF. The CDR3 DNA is TGCGCCAGCAGCGCCGAGACTAGCACAGATACGCAGTATTTT.

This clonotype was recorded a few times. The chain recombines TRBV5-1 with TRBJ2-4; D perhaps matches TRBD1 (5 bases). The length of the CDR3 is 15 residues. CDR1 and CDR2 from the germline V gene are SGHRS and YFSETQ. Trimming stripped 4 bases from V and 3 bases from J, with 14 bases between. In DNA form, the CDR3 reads TGCGCCAGCAGCCCGGACACACCGGACAAAAACATTCAGTACTTC. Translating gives CASSPDTPDKNIQYF.

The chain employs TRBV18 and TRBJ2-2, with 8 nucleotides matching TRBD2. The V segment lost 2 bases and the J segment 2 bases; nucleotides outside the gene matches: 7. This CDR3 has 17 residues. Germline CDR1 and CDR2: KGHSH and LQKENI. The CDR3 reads CASSPRRGASNTGELFF. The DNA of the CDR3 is TGTGCCAGCTCACCAAGGCGGGGGGCCAGCAACACCGGGGAGCTGTTTTTT.

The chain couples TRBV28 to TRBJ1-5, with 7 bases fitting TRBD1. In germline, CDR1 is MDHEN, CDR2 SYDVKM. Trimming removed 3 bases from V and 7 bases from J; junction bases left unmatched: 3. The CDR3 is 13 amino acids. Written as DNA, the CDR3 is TGTGCCAGCAGTTTGAGGGGGCGACAGCCCCAGCATTTT. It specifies CASSLRGRQPQHF.

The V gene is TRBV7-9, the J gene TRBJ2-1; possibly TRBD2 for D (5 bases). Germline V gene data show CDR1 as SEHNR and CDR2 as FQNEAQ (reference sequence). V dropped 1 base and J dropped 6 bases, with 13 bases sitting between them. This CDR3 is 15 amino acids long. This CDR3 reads CASSLDSAPGNEQFF. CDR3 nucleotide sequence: TGTGCCAGCAGCTTAGATAGCGCCCCCGGCAATGAGCAGTTCTTC.

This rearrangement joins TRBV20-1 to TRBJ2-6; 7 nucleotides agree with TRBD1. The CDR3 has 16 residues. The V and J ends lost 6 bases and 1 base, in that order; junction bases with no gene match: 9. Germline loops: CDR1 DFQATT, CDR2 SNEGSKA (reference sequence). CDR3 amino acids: CSAPTGSKSGANVLTF. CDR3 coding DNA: TGCAGTGCCCCGACAGGGTCAAAGTCTGGGGCCAACGTCCTGACTTTC.

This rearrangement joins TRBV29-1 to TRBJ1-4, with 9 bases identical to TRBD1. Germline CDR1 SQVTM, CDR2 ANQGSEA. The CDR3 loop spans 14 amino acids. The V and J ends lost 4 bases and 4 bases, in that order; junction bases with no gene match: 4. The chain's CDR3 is CSVGQGGGNEKLFF. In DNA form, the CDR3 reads TGCAGCGTTGGACAGGGGGGTGGTAATGAAAAACTGTTTTTT.

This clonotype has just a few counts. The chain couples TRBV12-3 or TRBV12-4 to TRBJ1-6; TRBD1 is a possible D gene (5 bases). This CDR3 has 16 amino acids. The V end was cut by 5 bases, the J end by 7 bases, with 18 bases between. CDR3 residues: CASSPTTGGGNSPLHF. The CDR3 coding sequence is TGTGCCAGCAGTCCCACGACCGGGGGAGGGAATTCACCCCTCCACTTT.

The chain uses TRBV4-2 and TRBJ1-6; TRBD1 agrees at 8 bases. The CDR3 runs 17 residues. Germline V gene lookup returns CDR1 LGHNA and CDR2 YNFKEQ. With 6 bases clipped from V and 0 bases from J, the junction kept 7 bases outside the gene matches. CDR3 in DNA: TGTGCCAGCAGGGACAGGGATGGGAGCTCCTATAATTCACCCCTCCACTTT. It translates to CASRDRDGSSYNSPLHF.

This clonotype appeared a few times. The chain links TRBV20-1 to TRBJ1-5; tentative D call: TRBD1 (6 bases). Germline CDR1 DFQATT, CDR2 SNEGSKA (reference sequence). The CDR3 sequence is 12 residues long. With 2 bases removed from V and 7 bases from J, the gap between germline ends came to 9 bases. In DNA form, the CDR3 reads TGCAGTGCTAGACGGACAGACCAGCCCCAGCATTTT. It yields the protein CSARRTDQPQHF.

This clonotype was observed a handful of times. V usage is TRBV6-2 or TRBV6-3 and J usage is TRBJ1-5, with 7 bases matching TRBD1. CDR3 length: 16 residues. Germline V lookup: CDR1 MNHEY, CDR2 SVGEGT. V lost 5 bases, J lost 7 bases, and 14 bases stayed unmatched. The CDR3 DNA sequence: TGTGCCAGCAGTACTGCCCTAGGGGGCTCTCGGCAGCCCCAGCATTTT. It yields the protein CASSTALGGSRQPQHF.

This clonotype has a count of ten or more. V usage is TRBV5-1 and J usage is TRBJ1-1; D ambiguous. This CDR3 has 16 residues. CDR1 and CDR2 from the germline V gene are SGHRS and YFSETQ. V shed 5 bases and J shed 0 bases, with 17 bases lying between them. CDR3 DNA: TGCGCCAGCAGTCCCGTCTGGGGAGGAATGAACACTGAAGCTTTCTTT. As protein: CASSPVWGGMNTEAFF.

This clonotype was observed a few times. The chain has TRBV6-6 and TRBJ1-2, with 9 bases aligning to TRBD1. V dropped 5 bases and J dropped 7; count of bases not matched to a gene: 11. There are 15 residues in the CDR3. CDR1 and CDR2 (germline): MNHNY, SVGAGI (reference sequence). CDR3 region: CASSPGTGSGSGYTF. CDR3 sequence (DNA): TGTGCCAGCAGTCCCGGGACAGGGTCGGGGTCTGGCTACACCTTC.

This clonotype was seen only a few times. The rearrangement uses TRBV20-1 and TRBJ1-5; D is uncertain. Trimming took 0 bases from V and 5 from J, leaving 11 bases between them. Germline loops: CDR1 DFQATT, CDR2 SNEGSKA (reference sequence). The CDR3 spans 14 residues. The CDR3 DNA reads TGCAGTGCTAGAGATCCCGGGAGGTATCAGCCCCAGCATTTT. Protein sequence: CSARDPGRYQPQHF.

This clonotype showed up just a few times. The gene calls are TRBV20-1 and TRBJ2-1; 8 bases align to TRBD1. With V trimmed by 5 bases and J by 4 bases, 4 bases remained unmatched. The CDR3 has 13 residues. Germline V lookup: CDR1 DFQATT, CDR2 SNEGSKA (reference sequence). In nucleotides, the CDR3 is TGCAGTGCTCCCGGACAGGGTTACAATGAGCAGTTCTTC. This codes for CSAPGQGYNEQFF.

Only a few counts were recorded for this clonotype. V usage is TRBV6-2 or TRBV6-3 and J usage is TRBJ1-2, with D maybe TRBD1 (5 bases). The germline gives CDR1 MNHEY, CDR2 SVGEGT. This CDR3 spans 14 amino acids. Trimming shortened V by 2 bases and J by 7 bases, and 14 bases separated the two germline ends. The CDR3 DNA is TGTGCCAGCAGTTACGGGCAGGGAAAGCGTGGCTACACCTTC. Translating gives CASSYGQGKRGYTF.

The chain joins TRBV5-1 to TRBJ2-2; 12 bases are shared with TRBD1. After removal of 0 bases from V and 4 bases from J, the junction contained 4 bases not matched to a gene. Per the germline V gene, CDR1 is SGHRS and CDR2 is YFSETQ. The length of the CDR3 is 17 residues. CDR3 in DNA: TGCGCCAGCAGCTTGGAGGGACAGGGGGCTGGCACCGGGGAGCTGTTTTTT. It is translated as CASSLEGQGAGTGELFF.

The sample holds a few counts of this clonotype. CDR3 loop: CASKPGLSGANVLTF. DNA for the CDR3: TGTGCCAGCAAACCGGGACTTTCTGGGGCCAACGTCCTGACTTTC. The gene calls are TRBV12-3 or TRBV12-4 and TRBJ2-6; TRBD2 might be the D (6 bases). The CDR3 extends over 15 amino acids. V lost 7 bases and J lost 1, with 11 bases in between.

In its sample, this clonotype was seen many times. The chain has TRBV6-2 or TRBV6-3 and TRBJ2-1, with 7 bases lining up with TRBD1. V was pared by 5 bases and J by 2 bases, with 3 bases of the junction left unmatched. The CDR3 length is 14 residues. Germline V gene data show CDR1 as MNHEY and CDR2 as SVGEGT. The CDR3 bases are TGTGCCAGCAGTGACAGGGAAACCTACAATGAGCAGTTCTTC. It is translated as CASSDRETYNEQFF.

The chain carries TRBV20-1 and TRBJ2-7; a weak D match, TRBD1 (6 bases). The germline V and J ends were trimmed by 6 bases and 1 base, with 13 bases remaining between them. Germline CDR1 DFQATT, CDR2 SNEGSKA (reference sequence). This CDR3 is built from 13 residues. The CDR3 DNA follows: TGCAGTGCGCCAAACAGGGCTTCCTACGAGCAGTACTTC. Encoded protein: CSAPNRASYEQYF.

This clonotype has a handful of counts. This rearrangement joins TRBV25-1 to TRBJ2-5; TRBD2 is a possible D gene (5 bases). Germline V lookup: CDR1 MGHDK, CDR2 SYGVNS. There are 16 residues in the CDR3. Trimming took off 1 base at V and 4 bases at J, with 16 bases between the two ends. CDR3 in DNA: TGTGCCAGCAGTGAATGGGCAGGCCCCCGGGGAGAGACCCAGTACTTC. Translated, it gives CASSEWAGPRGETQYF.

The CDR3 region has the DNA TGTGCCAGCAGCCGGACAGGGGGATTCTATGGCTACACCTTC. Its translation is CASSRTGGFYGYTF. The chain is built from TRBV27 and TRBJ1-2; 10 nucleotides match TRBD1. The CDR3 runs 14 residues. Germline trimming cut 6 bases from V and 4 bases from J; bases unmatched to any gene: 5. Germline CDR1 reads MNHEY; CDR2 reads SMNVEV (reference sequence).

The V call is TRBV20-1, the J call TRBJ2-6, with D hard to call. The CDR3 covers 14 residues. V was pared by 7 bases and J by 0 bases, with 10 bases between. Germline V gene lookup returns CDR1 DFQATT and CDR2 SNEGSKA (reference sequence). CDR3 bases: TGCAGTGGAGTTCCCTACTCTGGGGCCAACGTCCTGACTTTC. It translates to CSGVPYSGANVLTF.

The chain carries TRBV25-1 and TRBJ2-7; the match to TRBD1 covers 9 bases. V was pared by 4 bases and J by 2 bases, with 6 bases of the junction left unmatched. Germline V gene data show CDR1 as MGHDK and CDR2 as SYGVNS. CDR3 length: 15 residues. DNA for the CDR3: TGTGCCAGCAGTGCAACAGGGGGCCCTACCTACGAGCAGTACTTC. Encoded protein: CASSATGGPTYEQYF.